These 22 T cell receptor beta chains share one sample of origin, sequenced in a study of monozygotic twins with inflammatory bowel disease. TCRdb re-called the 5' RACE reads and shows each CDR3 protein once, DNA omitted. Listed are some 150,000 distinct CDR3 sequences; around 6.8% falls within the top ten. Sequencing input: blood. The receptor source for this set is a human donor with ulcerative colitis or Crohn's disease, or a healthy co-twin of an affected twin (not recorded which).

The chain is built from TRBV5-1 and TRBJ1-5. This CDR3 region has 14 residues. Germline assignment: CDR1 SGHRS and CDR2 YFSETQ. The chain's CDR3 is CASSLGGQNQPQHF.

The rearrangement links TRBV5-6 to TRBJ2-7; TCRdb proposes TRBD2, but this gene call is untestable without DNA. This CDR3 spans 15 amino acids. Germline V gene data show CDR1 as SGHDT and CDR2 as YYEEEE. The CDR3: CASSPTGLFPYEQYF.

The chain employs TRBV20-1 and TRBJ2-7; TCRdb returns TRBD1, unconfirmable since there is no DNA. Germline CDR1 and CDR2: DFQATT and SNEGSKA (reference sequence). The CDR3 extends over 13 amino acids. The CDR3 sequence is CSAIDRASYEQYF.

The chain combines TRBV5-6 with TRBJ2-1. Germline V gives CDR1 SGHDT, CDR2 YYEEEE. The CDR3 is 14 amino acids. The CDR3 here is CASGLGSSYNEQFF.

This chain joins TRBV20-1 and TRBJ2-2. The CDR3 is 12 residues long. CDR1 and CDR2 (germline): DFQATT, SNEGSKA (reference sequence). The CDR3 region is CSALHTDGELFF.

The chain links TRBV12-3 or TRBV12-4 to TRBJ2-2; as DNA is missing, the TRBD1 call by TCRdb cannot be tested. The CDR3 loop spans 18 amino acids. The CDR3 is CASSPLWEGQGNTGELFF.

The V gene is TRBV27, the J gene TRBJ2-1; the D call from TCRdb, TRBD2, cannot be confirmed without DNA. Germline V lookup: CDR1 MNHEY, CDR2 SMNVEV (reference sequence). This CDR3 is 14 amino acids long. This CDR3 is CASKPETSYGEQFF.

This chain joins TRBV6-5 and TRBJ2-7; TCRdb gives TRBD2 as the D gene, but with no DNA this cannot be confirmed. Germline CDR1 is MNHEY and CDR2 is SVGAGI. This CDR3 is built from 14 residues. The CDR3 protein is CASSYLAGGYEQYF.

J is TRBJ2-1 and V is TRBV20-1; TCRdb selects TRBD1, and the lack of DNA leaves this call unchecked. Germline assignment: CDR1 DFQATT and CDR2 SNEGSKA (reference sequence). CDR3 length: 13 amino acids. CDR3 residues: CSGRASSYNEQFF.

V gene TRBV20-1 combines with J gene TRBJ1-6; TCRdb picks TRBD1, but there is no DNA to check that call. The CDR3 extends over 13 amino acids. Germline V gene data show CDR1 as DFQATT and CDR2 as SNEGSKA (reference sequence). The CDR3 sequence is CSASGTANSPLHF.

This rearrangement joins TRBV7-2 to TRBJ2-4; the D call from TCRdb, TRBD2, cannot be confirmed without DNA. CDR3 size: 17 residues. Germline V gives CDR1 SGHTA, CDR2 FQGNSA. The CDR3 reads CASSLHGGGGPKNIQYF. Combining the CDR3 with reference TRBV7-2 and TRBJ2-4 gives the whole variable domain GAGVSQSPSNKVTEKGKDVELRCDPISGHTALYWYRQSLGQGLEFLIYFQGNSAPDKSGLPSDRFSAERTGGSVSTLTIQRTQQEDSAVYLCASSLHGGGGPKNIQYFGAGTRLSVL.

The rearrangement uses TRBV9 and TRBJ2-5. Germline CDR1 and CDR2: SGDLS and YYNGEE. The CDR3 totals 14 residues. CDR3 sequence: CASSGGASQETQYF.

The chain links TRBV6-5 to TRBJ2-1. The CDR3 has 15 residues. Germline loops: CDR1 MNHEY, CDR2 SVGAGI. The CDR3 loop is CASSYSSSIYNEQFF.

V gene TRBV6-6 combines with J gene TRBJ1-2. CDR1 is MNHNY, CDR2 SVGAGI, per germline (reference sequence). The CDR3 is 13 amino acids. The CDR3 here is CASSSGVVYGYTF.

The gene calls are TRBV5-6 and TRBJ1-4. This CDR3 has 15 residues. The germline CDR1 and CDR2 sequences are SGHDT and YYEEEE. The CDR3 sequence: CASSPSAPTNEKLFF.

The chain uses TRBV5-1 and TRBJ2-2; TCRdb reports TRBD2, a call that lacks DNA to check it against. The V gene's germline CDR1 is SGHRS and CDR2 YFSETQ. The CDR3 has 15 amino acids. CDR3: CASSIRPSGTGELFF.

The chain uses TRBV14 and TRBJ2-3. Germline CDR1 SGHDN, CDR2 FVKESK. CDR3 size: 15 residues. CDR3 loop: CASSRNSYRWDTQYF.

V usage is TRBV28 and J usage is TRBJ2-1; TCRdb proposes TRBD1, but this gene call is untestable without DNA. Per the germline V gene, CDR1 is MDHEN and CDR2 is SYDVKM. This CDR3 region has 15 residues. CDR3 protein: CASSSDTRFYNEQFF.

This chain connects TRBV19 to TRBJ1-1; the TRBD1 assignment by TCRdb is unverifiable without DNA. Germline V gives CDR1 LNHDA, CDR2 SQIVND (reference sequence). The CDR3 runs 17 residues. Here the CDR3 reads CASSSRSRDGGSFEAFF.

The rearrangement uses TRBV3-1 and TRBJ2-7. CDR1 LGHDT and CDR2 YNNKEL come from the germline V gene (reference sequence). The CDR3 extends over 14 amino acids. CDR3 protein: CASSHGEGTYEQYF.

The chain combines TRBV29-1 with TRBJ2-5; TCRdb proposes TRBD2, but this gene call is untestable without DNA. The germline gives CDR1 SQVTM, CDR2 ANQGSEA. This CDR3 is built from 14 residues. The CDR3 spells CSVEGNSGRGTQYF.

The chain links TRBV20-1 to TRBJ2-7. Germline CDR1 DFQATT, CDR2 SNEGSKA (reference sequence). This CDR3 region has 12 residues. The CDR3 here is CSAPTGTYEQYF.